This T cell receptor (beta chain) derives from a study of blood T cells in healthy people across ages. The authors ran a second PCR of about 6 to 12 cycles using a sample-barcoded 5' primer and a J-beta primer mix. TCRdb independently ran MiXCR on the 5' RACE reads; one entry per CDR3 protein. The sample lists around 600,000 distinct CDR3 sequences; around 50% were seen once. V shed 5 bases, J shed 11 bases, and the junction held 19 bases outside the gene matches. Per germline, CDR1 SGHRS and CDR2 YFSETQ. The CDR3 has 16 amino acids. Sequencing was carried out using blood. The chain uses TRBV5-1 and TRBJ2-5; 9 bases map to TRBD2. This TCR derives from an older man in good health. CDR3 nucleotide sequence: TGCGCCAGCAGAACCCCGGACAGCGGGGGGAATAATGAGCAGTACTTC. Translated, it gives CASRTPDSGGNNEQYF.